This note documents a single TCR beta chain sequence. These data belong to a study of blood T cell repertoires in COVID-19. This CDR3 comprises 15 residues. CDR1 MDHEN and CDR2 SYDVKM come from the germline V gene. Losses at the gene ends were 9 bases for V and 4 bases for J; bases not matched to a gene: 11. Under the authors' procedure: Nucleated cell counts were estimated from reference gene primer amplification. Here immunoSEQ multiplex PCR was the method, and the copy in TCRdb shows in-frame clones only, minus some. V and J calls plus clone size are reproduced from that table; the DNA served to infer D and trimming. The repertoire consists of approximately 120,000 clones, with over 80% occurring once and the leading ten covering about 20%.

The sample comprised peripheral blood. This TCR came from a woman aged 60-75 years with acute or convalescent COVID-19. The chain uses TRBV28 and TRBJ1-2; 10 bases are a match to TRBD1. CDR3 sequence: CASSSDRGHSYGYTF. DNA for the CDR3: TGTGCCAGTTCGTCAGACAGGGGGCATAGCTATGGCTACACCTTC.